The 8 T cell receptor beta chains below all came from one sample that was sequenced in a study of CD8+ T cells in alopecia areata. The sequencing template was cDNA reverse transcribed from extracted RNA. The table came from immunoSEQ multiplex PCR; TCRdb's copy has only in-frame clones and leaves some out. The sample has about 110,000 clones; 58% are singletons. Sequencing was performed on NKG2D-low CD8+ T cells sorted from blood. Receptors originate from a human donor with alopecia areata.

The chain has TRBV6-5 and TRBJ2-7, with D perhaps matching TRBD1 or TRBD2 (5 bases each). This CDR3 spans 15 amino acids. Germline values: CDR1 MNHEY, CDR2 SVGAGI. V dropped 2 bases and J dropped 3 bases, with 14 bases sitting between them. The DNA of the CDR3 is TGTGCCAGCAGTTACGGGGAATCGGGGCTCTACGAGCAGTACTTC. It is translated as CASSYGESGLYEQYF.

This chain connects TRBV30 to TRBJ2-3; D gene uncertain. This CDR3 has 16 amino acids. Germline-derived CDR1 and CDR2 are GTSNPN and SVGIG (reference sequence). The V and J ends lost 2 bases and 1 base respectively, with 16 bases between them. The CDR3 DNA reads as TGTGCCTGGAGTCCCGTCGGCCTACCGGGCACAGATACGCAGTATTTT. As protein: CAWSPVGLPGTDTQYF.

This sequence joins TRBV6-5 and TRBJ1-2; 7 bases match TRBD1. The CDR3 sequence is 14 residues long. Germline lookup yields CDR1 MNHEY and CDR2 SVGAGI. The ends lost 6 bases at V and 8 bases at J; junction bases unmatched: 12. The CDR3 here is CASSPPTGEGGYTF. CDR3 DNA sequence: TGTGCCAGCAGCCCACCAACAGGGGAAGGGGGCTACACCTTC.

This chain uses TRBV30 with TRBJ2-7; 11 positions agree with TRBD1. CDR3 length: 16 amino acids. The germline V gene encodes CDR1 GTSNPN and CDR2 SVGIG (reference sequence). The trim removed 5 bases at V and 0 bases at J, leaving 9 bases unmatched. The CDR3: CAWEGQGAKTSYEQYF. The CDR3 nucleotides are TGTGCCTGGGAAGGACAGGGGGCTAAGACCTCCTACGAGCAGTACTTC.

V gene TRBV4-1 combines with J gene TRBJ2-1; no clear D. This CDR3 spans 15 amino acids. Germline V gene data show CDR1 as MGHRA and CDR2 as YSYEKL. V lost 0 bases, J lost 2 bases, and 8 bases lay in between. The CDR3 sequence: CASSQDKPAYNEQFF. CDR3 bases: TGCGCCAGCAGCCAAGATAAACCGGCCTACAATGAGCAGTTCTTC.

This clone was counted between two and nine times. The rearrangement joins TRBV28 to TRBJ2-5; 9 bases are a match to TRBD1. The CDR3 spans 15 residues. The trim removed 5 bases at V and 2 bases at J, leaving 6 bases unmatched. Germline loops: CDR1 MDHEN, CDR2 SYDVKM. The CDR3 DNA reads TGTGCCAGCAGTCCGGACAGGGGATATCAAGAGACCCAGTACTTC. Translation gives CASSPDRGYQETQYF.

The chain joins TRBV7-3 to TRBJ2-1, with 8 bases fitting TRBD2. The V gene's germline CDR1 is SGHTA and CDR2 FQGTGA. The CDR3 covers 15 residues. Trimming at V came to 1 base and at J to 5 bases, leaving 4 bases not matched to a gene. CDR3 amino acids: CASSLSRAGDNEQFF. The CDR3 DNA reads TGTGCCAGCAGCTTAAGCCGAGCGGGAGACAATGAGCAGTTCTTC.

This chain joins TRBV28 and TRBJ1-5, with D hard to call. This CDR3 is 13 amino acids long. Trimming cost V 4 bases and J 6 bases, with 10 bases left between them. Germline-derived CDR1 and CDR2 are MDHEN and SYDVKM. CDR3 sequence (DNA): TGTGCCAGCAGTTCCAATCAGATTCAGCCCCAGCATTTT. As protein: CASSSNQIQPQHF.